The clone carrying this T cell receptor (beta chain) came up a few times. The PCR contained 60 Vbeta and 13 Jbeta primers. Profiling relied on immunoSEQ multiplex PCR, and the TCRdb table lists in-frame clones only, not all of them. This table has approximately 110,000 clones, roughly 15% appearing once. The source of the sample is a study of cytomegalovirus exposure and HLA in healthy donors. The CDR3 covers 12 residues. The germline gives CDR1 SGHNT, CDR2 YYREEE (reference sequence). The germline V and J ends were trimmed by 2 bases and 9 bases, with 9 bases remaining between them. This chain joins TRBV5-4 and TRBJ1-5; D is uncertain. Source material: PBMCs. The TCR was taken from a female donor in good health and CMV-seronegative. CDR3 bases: TGTGCCAGCAGCTTTGGAGGTGGGCCCCAGCATTTT. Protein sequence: CASSFGGGPQHF.